This T cell receptor (beta chain) stems from a study of identical twins. Study-wide points: Twin sharing of out-of-frame TCR alpha was underestimated by models in monozygotic pairs. Beta clonotypes that were abundant in cord blood contained fewer insertions, a pattern absent from memory repertoires. A partial confounding effect on zero-insertion analyses could come from invariant MAIT and iNKT cells.

Trimming shortened V by 0 bases and J by 11 bases, and 11 bases separated the two germline ends. There are 12 residues in the CDR3. Germline CDR1 and CDR2: SGDLS and YYNGEE. This clonotype appeared a single time. The antigen is undetermined. Each cDNA held unique molecular identifiers, and template switching gave it a universal primer site. TCRdb called the 5' RACE reads again in MiXCR, with one record for every CDR3 protein. Of about 1.7 million distinct CDR3 sequences listed, around a third are singletons. The material sequenced was cord blood. The receptor was isolated from a newborn girl in good health. The chain employs TRBV9 and TRBJ2-5; D is undetermined. CDR3 in DNA: TGTGCCAGCAGCGTAGCCGAGGAAAAGCAGTACTTC. It encodes CASSVAEEKQYF.